These 3 T cell receptor beta chains share one sample of origin, sequenced in a study of shared clonotypes between healthy human individuals. Only in-frame clones appear in the TCRdb table, and some are missing; sequencing was by immunoSEQ multiplex PCR. The data contain approximately 1.1 million clones, around 82% of them singletons. The sample was memory CD4+ T cells from PBMCs. Subset denoted: CD45RA-negative fraction. The receptors shown here come from a man aged 18 to 30 in good health. Some clones in this sample may be carry-over from other donors' samples.

The chain recombines TRBV4-1 with TRBJ2-1, with D hard to call. Trimming pared 3 bases from V and 2 bases from J, leaving 11 bases between. The CDR3 sequence is 15 residues long. Germline V gives CDR1 MGHRA, CDR2 YSYEKL. In DNA, the CDR3 is TGCGCCAGCAGCCACGGCGCCAAACCCTACAATGAGCAGTTCTTC. Its translation is CASSHGAKPYNEQFF.

The genes are TRBV18 and TRBJ1-2; 11 bases are a match to TRBD1. This CDR3 spans 17 amino acids. The V segment lost 0 bases and the J segment 3 bases; nucleotides outside the gene matches: 6. In germline, CDR1 is KGHSH, CDR2 LQKENI. CDR3 in amino acids: CASSPPLWDRGDYGYTF. The CDR3, as DNA: TGTGCCAGCTCACCACCTCTCTGGGACAGGGGGGACTATGGCTACACCTTC.

This clone has more than one count but fewer than ten. The chain combines TRBV30 with TRBJ1-5; no clear D gene. Trimming pared 1 base from V and 5 bases from J, leaving 9 bases between. In germline, CDR1 is GTSNPN, CDR2 SVGIG (reference sequence). The CDR3 loop spans 13 amino acids. CDR3 nucleotides: TGTGCCTGGAGTGCCTTACCATATCAGCCCCAGCATTTT. Translating gives CAWSALPYQPQHF.